The entry below describes one T cell receptor beta chain. This sample was taken from a study of blood T cell repertoires in COVID-19. V lost 2 bases, J lost 4 bases, and 16 bases lay in between. The germline V gene has CDR1 SGHRS and CDR2 YFSETQ. The CDR3 runs to 15 residues. As handled by the study authors: Amplification with reference gene primers provided the estimates of nucleated cell counts. Some clones are missing from TCRdb's copy, which holds only in-frame ones; the method was immunoSEQ multiplex PCR. Clonal size and the V and J genes are those of that table, whereas D and trimming came from the DNA. The sample has around 150,000 clones; roughly 93% are singletons.

The sample taken for sequencing was peripheral blood. The chain couples TRBV5-1 to TRBJ2-7, with unresolved D. The TCR comes from a man between 18 and 29 years old with acute or convalescent COVID-19. The CDR3, as DNA: TGCGCCAGCAGCTTCAACACCCTCACCCCTTACGAGCAGTACTTC. Translating it yields CASSFNTLTPYEQYF.